The rows below give T cell receptor beta chains drawn from one sample of a study of blood T cell repertoires in COVID-19. Method: immunoSEQ multiplex PCR; TCRdb's copy keeps in-frame clones and lacks some. The table includes tens of thousands of clones, around 82% detected once. The sequenced material came from peripheral blood. The receptors originated from a human donor in a cohort sampled during active COVID-19. CDR3s include the opening cysteine and the closing phenylalanine or tryptophan. A D gene is named only where the DNA matches it firmly. Size values are once, few and many counts, or a class for expanded clones, and some rows have none.

J: TRBJ2-7
D: NA
V: TRBV5-1
size: NA
CDR3: CASSLYKTRGNEQYF
DNA: TGCGCCAGCAGCTTGTATAAGACCCGAGGAAACGAGCAGTACTTC

J: TRBJ1-2
D: NA
V: TRBV5-1
size: NA
CDR3: CASTSGTPHLLYGYTF
DNA: TGCGCCAGCACTTCCGGGACTCCCCATTTACTTTATGGCTACACCTTC

J: TRBJ2-3
D: TRBD2
V: TRBV19
size: NA
CDR3: CASSRLAGDTDTQYF
DNA: TGTGCCAGTAGCAGACTAGCGGGGGACACAGATACGCAGTATTTT

J: TRBJ2-1
D: NA
V: TRBV7-2
size: NA
CDR3: CASSSGTPRVVRYNEQFF
DNA: TGTGCCAGCAGCTCCGGGACACCTCGTGTAGTGAGATACAATGAGCAGTTCTTC

J: TRBJ1-6
D: TRBD1
V: TRBV6-5
size: NA
CDR3: CASSTPGQGASPLHF
DNA: TGTGCCAGCAGTACTCCGGGACAGGGGGCCTCACCCCTCCACTTT

J: TRBJ2-3
D: NA
V: TRBV6-5
size: NA
CDR3: CASSRSNAADTQYF
DNA: TGTGCCAGCAGTCGGTCCAACGCCGCAGATACGCAGTATTTT

J: TRBJ2-5
D: TRBD1
V: TRBV24-1
size: few
CDR3: CATSEWTGGQETQYF
DNA: TGTGCCACCAGTGAATGGACAGGGGGTCAAGAGACCCAGTACTTC

J: TRBJ2-7
D: TRBD1
V: TRBV4-1
size: NA
CDR3: CASSQAGTAAYEQYF
DNA: TGCGCCAGCAGCCAAGCCGGGACAGCGGCTTACGAGCAGTACTTC

J: TRBJ1-2
D: NA
V: TRBV21-1
size: NA
CDR3: CASSKKGDGTPQPSLVGGPYGYTF
DNA: TGTGCCAGCAGCAAAAAGGGGGACGGGACTCCTCAGCCCTCCCTAGTGGGGGGGCCATATGGCTACACCTTC

J: TRBJ1-1
D: NA
V: TRBV12-3/TRBV12-4
size: NA
CDR3: CASQNYHGAFF
DNA: TGTGCCAGCCAAAATTATCACGGAGCTTTCTTT

J: TRBJ1-2
D: TRBD1
V: TRBV11-2
size: NA
CDR3: CASSLGNRGLGSNYGYTF
DNA: TGTGCCAGCAGCTTGGGGAACAGGGGGTTAGGGTCTAACTATGGCTACACCTTC

J: TRBJ1-2
D: NA
V: TRBV7-2
size: NA
CDR3: CASSLDGVFNGYTF
DNA: TGTGCCAGCAGCTTAGACGGGGTTTTCAATGGCTACACCTTC

J: TRBJ1-5
D: TRBD1
V: TRBV18
size: NA
CDR3: CASSPQTGGYQPQHF
DNA: TGTGCCAGCTCACCCCAGACAGGGGGCTATCAGCCCCAGCATTTT

J: TRBJ2-7
D: TRBD1
V: TRBV30
size: once
CDR3: CAWSAGQGQNEQYF
DNA: TGTGCCTGGAGTGCTGGACAGGGTCAAAACGAGCAGTACTTC

J: TRBJ2-7
D: TRBD1
V: TRBV5-4
size: NA
CDR3: CASRGPGTEIYEQYF
DNA: TGTGCCAGCAGGGGGCCCGGGACAGAAATCTACGAGCAGTACTTC

J: TRBJ1-2
D: TRBD1
V: TRBV3-1/TRBV3-2
size: NA
CDR3: CASSWGQGYGYTF
DNA: TGTGCCAGCAGCTGGGGACAGGGCTATGGCTACACCTTC

J: TRBJ2-7
D: NA
V: TRBV23-1
size: NA
CDR3: CASSQRGGGADYEQYF
DNA: TGCGCCAGCAGTCAACGTGGCGGTGGGGCCGACTACGAGCAGTACTTC

J: TRBJ2-1
D: NA
V: TRBV3-1/TRBV3-2
size: NA
CDR3: CASSPSDSPVNEQFF
DNA: TGTGCCAGCAGCCCTTCGGACTCTCCAGTCAATGAGCAGTTCTTC

J: TRBJ1-5
D: TRBD1
V: TRBV19
size: NA
CDR3: CASSKNRDRGGFGSNQPQHF
DNA: TGTGCCAGTAGTAAAAACCGGGACAGGGGAGGGTTTGGGAGCAATCAGCCCCAGCATTTT

J: TRBJ2-7
D: NA
V: TRBV11-3
size: NA
CDR3: CASSFRGSYEQYF
DNA: TGTGCCAGCAGCTTCAGGGGATCCTACGAGCAGTACTTC

J: TRBJ1-1
D: NA
V: TRBV20-1
size: NA
CDR3: CSANSNTEAFF
DNA: TGCAGTGCTAATAGTAACACTGAAGCTTTCTTT

J: TRBJ1-3
D: TRBD1
V: TRBV4-1
size: NA
CDR3: CASSQDPQGVSANGNTIYF
DNA: TGCGCCAGCAGCCAAGATCCGCAGGGGGTATCGGCGAATGGAAACACCATATATTTT

J: TRBJ1-3
D: TRBD1
V: TRBV4-1
size: NA
CDR3: CASSAGTASGNTIYF
DNA: TGCGCCAGCAGCGCCGGGACAGCCTCTGGAAACACCATATATTTT

J: TRBJ1-1
D: NA
V: TRBV4-2
size: NA
CDR3: CASSLLPSNTEAFF
DNA: TGTGCCAGCAGCCTCCTTCCCAGTAACACTGAAGCTTTCTTT

J: TRBJ2-5
D: TRBD1
V: TRBV6-5
size: once
CDR3: CASLGWDRGEETQYF
DNA: TGTGCCAGCCTGGGCTGGGACAGGGGGGAAGAGACCCAGTACTTC

J: TRBJ1-1
D: TRBD1
V: TRBV18
size: few
CDR3: CASSPDREAFF
DNA: TGTGCCAGCTCACCGGACAGGGAAGCTTTCTTT

J: TRBJ2-5
D: TRBD2
V: TRBV7-2
size: NA
CDR3: CASGPIAGQETQYF
DNA: TGTGCCAGCGGCCCAATAGCGGGCCAAGAGACCCAGTACTTC

J: TRBJ2-7
D: NA
V: TRBV3-1/TRBV3-2
size: NA
CDR3: CASSEAGGYEQYF
DNA: TGTGCCAGCAGCGAGGCAGGGGGGTACGAGCAGTACTTC

J: TRBJ1-1
D: NA
V: TRBV19
size: NA
CDR3: CASKDRYTDTEAFF
DNA: TGTGCCAGTAAAGACAGGTATACGGACACTGAAGCTTTCTTT

J: TRBJ2-7
D: NA
V: TRBV3-1/TRBV3-2
size: NA
CDR3: CASIDRFSYEQYF
DNA: TGTGCCAGCATCGACAGGTTTTCCTACGAGCAGTACTTC

J: TRBJ2-7
D: NA
V: TRBV3-1/TRBV3-2
size: NA
CDR3: CASSQYAGDGEQYF
DNA: TGTGCCAGCAGCCAATACGCAGGGGACGGCGAGCAGTACTTC

J: TRBJ2-7
D: NA
V: TRBV7-9
size: NA
CDR3: CASSTSRYSASYEQYF
DNA: TGTGCCAGCAGCACCTCCCGGTACAGTGCCTCCTACGAGCAGTACTTC

J: TRBJ2-7
D: TRBD2
V: TRBV3-1/TRBV3-2
size: NA
CDR3: CASSGAGTSEHF
DNA: TGTGCCAGCAGCGGCGCCGGGACTAGCGAGCACTTC

J: TRBJ2-7
D: TRBD2
V: TRBV5-1
size: once
CDR3: CASAISGAYYEQYF
DNA: TGCGCCAGCGCTATTAGCGGGGCTTACTACGAGCAGTACTTC

J: TRBJ2-7
D: TRBD1
V: TRBV11-3
size: NA
CDR3: CASSRTTGTGAYEQYF
DNA: TGTGCCAGCAGCCGTACAACCGGGACAGGGGCCTACGAGCAGTACTTC

J: TRBJ1-1
D: NA
V: TRBV7-9
size: many
CDR3: CASSLRGSTEAFF
DNA: TGTGCCAGCAGCTTACGGGGGAGCACTGAAGCTTTCTTT

J: TRBJ1-2
D: TRBD1
V: TRBV7-2
size: NA
CDR3: CASSLLEGADGYTF
DNA: TGTGCCAGCAGCTTACTTGAGGGGGCGGATGGCTACACCTTC

J: TRBJ2-3
D: NA
V: TRBV18
size: once
CDR3: CASSPRTGVTDTQYF
DNA: TGTGCCAGCTCACCCCGGACGGGAGTCACAGATACGCAGTATTTT

J: TRBJ2-7
D: TRBD1
V: TRBV6-6
size: NA
CDR3: CAAGGQEFYEQYF
DNA: TGTGCCGCAGGGGGACAGGAATTTTACGAGCAGTACTTC

J: TRBJ1-2
D: NA
V: TRBV6-2/TRBV6-3
size: NA
CDR3: CASSYVEGYTF
DNA: TGTGCCAGCAGTTACGTAGAGGGCTACACCTTC

J: TRBJ2-1
D: TRBD2
V: TRBV11-2
size: once
CDR3: CASSPGGNEQFF
DNA: TGTGCCAGCAGCCCGGGAGGTAATGAGCAGTTCTTC

J: TRBJ2-7
D: TRBD2
V: TRBV3-1/TRBV3-2
size: NA
CDR3: CASRGGLAGGSWEQYF
DNA: TGTGCCAGCAGGGGTGGACTAGCGGGGGGGTCCTGGGAGCAGTACTTC

J: TRBJ2-7
D: TRBD2
V: TRBV19
size: NA
CDR3: CATSSGVHEQYF
DNA: TGTGCCACGTCTAGCGGGGTCCACGAGCAGTACTTC

J: TRBJ2-1
D: TRBD2
V: TRBV5-4
size: NA
CDR3: CASSRGGQDNEQFF
DNA: TGTGCCAGCAGTCGGGGGGGCCAGGACAATGAGCAGTTCTTC

J: TRBJ1-4
D: NA
V: TRBV5-1
size: once
CDR3: CASSTLQDATNEKLFF
DNA: TGCGCCAGCAGCACCTTACAGGATGCAACTAATGAAAAACTGTTTTTT

J: TRBJ2-7
D: NA
V: TRBV6-5
size: NA
CDR3: CASRNAGTLIREQYF
DNA: TGTGCCAGCAGAAACGCCGGGACACTCATACGAGAGCAGTACTTC

J: TRBJ2-1
D: TRBD2
V: TRBV7-2
size: NA
CDR3: CASRPGLVTKDANEQFF
DNA: TGTGCCAGCAGGCCGGGACTAGTCACCAAGGACGCCAATGAGCAGTTCTTC

J: TRBJ2-7
D: TRBD1
V: TRBV12-5
size: NA
CDR3: CASGLRDRELYEQYF
DNA: TGTGCTAGTGGTTTGCGGGACAGGGAATTATACGAGCAGTACTTC

J: TRBJ2-5
D: TRBD2
V: TRBV7-3
size: NA
CDR3: CASSRSGDQTQYF
DNA: TGTGCCAGCAGTCGAAGCGGGGATCAGACCCAGTACTTC

J: TRBJ1-2
D: NA
V: TRBV2
size: once
CDR3: CATRKLRNYGYTF
DNA: TGTGCCACCCGAAAACTCCGGAACTATGGCTACACCTTC

J: TRBJ2-5
D: TRBD2
V: TRBV11-3
size: NA
CDR3: CASSLGTSGGPETQYF
DNA: TGTGCCAGCAGCTTGGGGACTAGCGGGGGGCCAGAGACCCAGTACTTC